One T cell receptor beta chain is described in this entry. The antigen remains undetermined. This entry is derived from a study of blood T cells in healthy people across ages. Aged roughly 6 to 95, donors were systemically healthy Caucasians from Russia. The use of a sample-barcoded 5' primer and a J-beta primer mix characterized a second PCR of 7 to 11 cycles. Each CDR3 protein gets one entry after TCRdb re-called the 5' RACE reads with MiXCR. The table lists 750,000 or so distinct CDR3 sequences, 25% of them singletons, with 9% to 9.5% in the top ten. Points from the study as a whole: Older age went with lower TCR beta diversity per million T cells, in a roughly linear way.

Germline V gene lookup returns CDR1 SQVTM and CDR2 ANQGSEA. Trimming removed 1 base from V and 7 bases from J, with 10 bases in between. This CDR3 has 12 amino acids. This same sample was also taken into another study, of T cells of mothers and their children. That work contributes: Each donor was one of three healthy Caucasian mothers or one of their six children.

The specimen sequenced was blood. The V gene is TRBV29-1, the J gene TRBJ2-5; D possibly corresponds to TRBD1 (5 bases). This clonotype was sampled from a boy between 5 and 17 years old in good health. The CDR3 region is CSVEGQGGTQYF. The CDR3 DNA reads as TGCAGCGTTGAAGGGCAGGGCGGGACCCAGTACTTC.